These 16 T cell receptor beta chains came from one sample sequenced in a study of blood T cell repertoires in COVID-19. Clones were sequenced by immunoSEQ multiplex PCR, and TCRdb holds only the in-frame ones, with some missing. The table has about 150,000 clones, about four fifths seen once. Sequenced sample: peripheral blood. These TCRs come from a man between 60 and 75 years old with acute or convalescent COVID-19.

This chain uses TRBV5-8 with TRBJ2-2; tentative D call: TRBD1 (6 bases). Germline-derived CDR1 and CDR2 are SGHTS and YDEGEE. The CDR3 consists of 16 residues. Trimming shortened V by 3 bases and J by 0 bases, and 12 bases separated the two germline ends. In DNA form, the CDR3 reads TGTGCCAGCAGCTCGTATCAGGGGCCGAACACCGGGGAGCTGTTTTTT. This translates into CASSSYQGPNTGELFF.

The genes are TRBV7-9 and TRBJ2-1, with TRBD2 matching over 8 bases. Germline V gene sequence: CDR1 SEHNR, CDR2 FQNEAQ (reference sequence). This CDR3 is built from 15 residues. The V and J ends lost 1 base and 7 bases, in that order; junction bases with no gene match: 6. CDR3 loop: CASSLVRGGRNEQFF. The CDR3 DNA reads as TGTGCCAGCAGCTTAGTCCGGGGGGGAAGGAATGAGCAGTTCTTC.

The chain recombines TRBV28 with TRBJ2-7, with 7 bases identical to TRBD2. The CDR3 extends over 14 amino acids. Losses at the gene ends were 7 bases for V and 2 bases for J; bases not matched to a gene: 8. CDR1 is MDHEN and CDR2 is SYDVKM in the germline V gene. Written as DNA, the CDR3 is TGTGCCAGCACCTCTAGCGGAGGACCCTACGAGCAGTACTTC. Its translation: CASTSSGGPYEQYF.

This chain connects TRBV19 to TRBJ1-1; D ambiguous. The CDR3 contains 14 residues. The V and J ends lost 7 bases and 6 bases respectively, with 18 bases between them. Germline V gene sequence: CDR1 LNHDA, CDR2 SQIVND (reference sequence). CDR3 sequence reads: CASTNDILGAEAFF. The CDR3 nucleotides read TGTGCCAGTACCAACGACATCTTGGGCGCTGAAGCTTTCTTT.

This clone showed up just once. The rearrangement links TRBV6-5 to TRBJ1-6; 7 bases line up with TRBD1. V lost 4 bases and J lost 13; bases outside the gene matches: 10. Germline lookup yields CDR1 MNHEY and CDR2 SVGAGI. The CDR3 has 14 residues. For the CDR3, the DNA is TGTGCCAGCAGTTCTGACAGGGCCCAGACCCCCCTCCACTTT. The encoded protein is CASSSDRAQTPLHF.

V usage is TRBV11-2 and J usage is TRBJ2-5; D gene uncertain. The germline V gene has CDR1 SGHAT and CDR2 FQNNGV. This CDR3 contains 12 residues. The ends were cut back, 4 bases at V and 2 bases at J, with 5 bases in the middle. CDR3 residues: CASSWPQETQYF. The DNA of the CDR3 is TGTGCCAGCAGCTGGCCGCAAGAGACCCAGTACTTC.

This clone was observed a handful of times. V usage is TRBV29-1 and J usage is TRBJ2-1, with TRBD2 as a possible D gene (6 bases). The CDR3 covers 12 residues. Trimming removed 3 bases at V and 7 bases at J, with 10 bases between. CDR1 SQVTM and CDR2 ANQGSEA come from the germline V gene. The CDR3 nucleotides read TGCAGCGTTGATGGGGCGGGAAATGAGCAGTTCTTC. Residues: CSVDGAGNEQFF.

The J gene is TRBJ1-1, the V gene TRBV6-2 or TRBV6-3; 11 nucleotides match TRBD1. V lost 6 bases, J lost 4 bases, and 10 bases stayed unmatched. The length of the CDR3 is 16 residues. CDR1 and CDR2 from the germline V gene are MNHEY and SVGEGT. The CDR3 spells CASSRNSGTGGTEAFF. In DNA form, the CDR3 reads TGTGCCAGCAGCCGAAATTCCGGGACAGGGGGCACTGAAGCTTTCTTT.

The V call is TRBV3-1 (or the pseudogene TRBV3-2), the J call TRBJ2-1, with D maybe TRBD1 (6 bases). The V end was cut by 3 bases, the J end by 1 base, with 7 bases between. The germline gives CDR1 LGHDT, CDR2 YNNKEL (reference sequence). This CDR3 region has 14 residues. The CDR3 is CASSQRGSYNEQFF. In DNA form, the CDR3 reads TGTGCCAGCAGCCAGAGGGGGTCCTACAATGAGCAGTTCTTC.

CDR3 coding DNA: TGCAGTGCTAGTGATGGAGATGGCTACACCTTC. Its protein product is CSASDGDGYTF. V usage is TRBV20-1 and J usage is TRBJ1-2; D remains unclear. Germline V gene sequence: CDR1 DFQATT, CDR2 SNEGSKA (reference sequence). This CDR3 has 11 amino acids. Trimming stripped 3 bases from V and 6 bases from J, with 8 bases between.

This clone was observed a few times. The V and J genes are TRBV28 and TRBJ1-6; D unresolved. V was pared by 3 bases and J by 6 bases, with 15 bases between. Germline V CDR1 and CDR2: MDHEN, SYDVKM. The CDR3 has 16 residues. The CDR3 DNA is TGTGCCAGCAGTTTTACGTCAACTATATCTAATTCACCCCTCCACTTT. This gives the protein CASSFTSTISNSPLHF.

This chain uses TRBV18 with TRBJ1-1, with D tentatively TRBD1 (5 bases). The CDR3 has 16 residues. Germline CDR1 KGHSH, CDR2 LQKENI. The V and J ends lost 0 bases and 4 bases respectively, with 15 bases between them. The CDR3 is CASSPPTWGGRTEAFF. CDR3 sequence (DNA): TGTGCCAGCTCACCACCGACCTGGGGGGGACGCACTGAAGCTTTCTTT.

This chain connects TRBV19 to TRBJ1-2; D is perhaps TRBD1 (5 bases). Trimming left V 5 bases short and J 4 bases short, with 20 bases between. Germline assignment: CDR1 LNHDA and CDR2 SQIVND (reference sequence). There are 16 residues in the CDR3. The chain's CDR3 is CASSGTLRDRTYGYTF. The CDR3 nucleotides read TGTGCCAGTAGTGGTACCTTGCGGGACCGTACCTATGGCTACACCTTC.

Turning to this clone: Mismatch with germline at one junction end may stem from a read error. The CDR3: CATSDRTGAGLF. The CDR3 region has the DNA TGTGCCACCAGTGACCGGACAGGGGCCGGGCTTTTT. The V call is TRBV24-1, the J call TRBJ2-3; 9 positions agree with TRBD1. The CDR3 is made up of 12 amino acids. Germline CDR1 KGHDR, CDR2 SFDVKD.

The chain links TRBV6-4 to TRBJ1-1; D remains ambiguous. Looked up from germline, CDR1 is MRHNA and CDR2 is SNTAGT. The CDR3 has 13 residues. V lost 4 bases and J 0 bases, leaving 6 bases between the germline ends. CDR3 in DNA: TGTGCCAGCAGTGTTGAGGTGAACACTGAAGCTTTCTTT. Translated: CASSVEVNTEAFF.

The V and J genes are TRBV5-4 and TRBJ2-7; TRBD2 matches at 8 bases. The V and J ends lost 1 base and 7 bases, in that order; junction bases with no gene match: 4. The CDR3 is 13 amino acids. Germline V gives CDR1 SGHNT, CDR2 YYREEE (reference sequence). CDR3 in DNA: TGTGCCAGCAGCTTGCGCCCGGGGGGGGAGCAGTACTTC. It translates to CASSLRPGGEQYF.